A single sample is the source of the 13 T cell receptor beta chains below, sequenced in a study of T cell repertoires in cytomegalovirus infection. TCRdb redid the calling of the reads with MiXCR, one entry per CDR3 protein. The sample includes roughly 100,000 distinct CDR3 sequences, 35% to 50% of them seen just once. These receptors lack a known antigen. The sample consisted of CD8+ T cells from cultured PBMCs, taken from culture after CMV antigen stimulation. These receptors were taken from a human donor in good health (CMV status not recorded). Some clones in this sample may be carry-over from other donors' samples.

This clonotype was counted ten times or more. The genes are TRBV27 and TRBJ2-7; D is unresolved. V dropped 6 bases and J dropped 2 bases, with 11 bases sitting between them. Germline V gene data show CDR1 as MNHEY and CDR2 as SMNVEV (reference sequence). This CDR3 comprises 13 residues. CDR3 nucleotide sequence: TGTGCCAGCAGCCCTGGCCAGACCTACGAGCAGTACTTC. This encodes CASSPGQTYEQYF.

The chain joins TRBV4-3 to TRBJ1-2; D remains unclear. Germline assignment: CDR1 LGHNA and CDR2 YSLEER. V dropped 1 base and J dropped 5 bases, with 14 bases sitting between them. CDR3 size: 15 residues. CDR3 region: CASSQGGENLYGYTF. The CDR3 bases are TGCGCCAGCAGCCAAGGTGGAGAGAATTTGTATGGCTACACCTTC.

V usage is TRBV12-5 and J usage is TRBJ2-2; D possibly corresponds to TRBD1 (5 bases). V gave up 5 bases and J gave up 6 bases, with 25 bases separating them. Germline values: CDR1 LGHNT, CDR2 FRNRAP. CDR3 length equals 18 residues. CDR3 nucleotide sequence: TGTGCTAGTGGTCCGGATATCGCCAGGGTTATCAGGGCCGGGGAGCTGTTTTTT. Its protein product is CASGPDIARVIRAGELFF.

This clonotype was detected a few times. The chain has TRBV7-6 and TRBJ2-1; D gene uncertain. CDR1 SGHVS and CDR2 FNYEAQ come from the germline V gene. The CDR3 runs 15 residues. The V end was cut by 7 bases, the J end by 7 bases, with 20 bases between. Here the CDR3 reads CASTSWGKKGNEQFF. CDR3 DNA sequence: TGTGCCAGCACCTCTTGGGGAAAAAAGGGAAATGAGCAGTTCTTC.

At least ten counts were recorded for this clonotype. This chain uses TRBV6-6 with TRBJ1-5; D is undetermined. Trimming took off 7 bases at V and 0 bases at J, with 7 bases between the two ends. The V gene's germline CDR1 is MNHNY and CDR2 SVGAGI (reference sequence). The CDR3 length is 13 residues. CDR3 in DNA: TGTGCCAGCATTGGAGGTAGCAATCAGCCCCAGCATTTT. As protein: CASIGGSNQPQHF.

The sample holds a few counts of this clonotype. This chain joins TRBV20-1 and TRBJ2-1; 8 bases align to TRBD1. The CDR3 loop spans 15 amino acids. Unmatched junction bases numbered 11, after V lost 4 bases and J lost 6 bases. Per the germline V gene, CDR1 is DFQATT and CDR2 is SNEGSKA (reference sequence). The CDR3 loop reads CSATSYGTGSNEQFF. CDR3 nucleotides: TGCAGTGCTACTTCCTACGGGACAGGCAGCAATGAGCAGTTCTTC.

The chain recombines TRBV6-5 with TRBJ1-2; no clear D. Germline CDR1 reads MNHEY; CDR2 reads SVGAGI. The CDR3 extends over 14 amino acids. V lost 0 bases, J lost 2 bases, and 7 bases lay in between. In nucleotides, the CDR3 is TGTGCCAGCAGTTACTCGAGAGGGAACTATGGCTACACCTTC. This codes for CASSYSRGNYGYTF.

CDR3 nucleotides: TGTGCCAGCAGCCAAGATGACGAGACTGAAGCTTTCTTT. Its protein is CASSQDDETEAFF. V usage is TRBV4-2 and J usage is TRBJ1-1; D unclear. The CDR3 runs 13 residues. Germline V CDR1 and CDR2: LGHNA, YNFKEQ. Trimming stripped 0 bases from V and 5 bases from J, with 7 bases between.

This sequence joins TRBV19 and TRBJ1-2; no clear D. The CDR3 totals 13 residues. Trimming left V 3 bases short and J 2 bases short, with 7 bases between. From germline, CDR1 is LNHDA and CDR2 SQIVND (reference sequence). The CDR3 nucleotides read TGTGCCAGTAGTATTAGTCAGAACTATGGCTACACCTTC. Translating gives CASSISQNYGYTF. The full variable domain, completed using reference TRBV19 and TRBJ1-2, is DGGITQSPKYLFRKEGQNVTLSCEQNLNHDAMYWYRQDPGQGLRLIYYSQIVNDFQKGDIAEGYSVSREKKESFPLTVTSAQKNPTAFYLCASSISQNYGYTFGSGTRLTVV.

This clonotype was counted once. The V call is TRBV27, the J call TRBJ1-1; D unclear. CDR1 is MNHEY, CDR2 SMNVEV, per germline (reference sequence). Trimming removed 2 bases at V and 6 bases at J, with 10 bases between. CDR3 length: 13 residues. The CDR3 spells CASSLGRRAEAFF. In nucleotides, the CDR3 is TGTGCCAGCAGTTTAGGCAGGAGGGCTGAAGCTTTCTTT.

There are a few counts of this clonotype. The chain recombines TRBV12-5 with TRBJ1-1, with D maybe TRBD1 (5 bases). The CDR3 runs to 14 residues. Trimming shortened V by 7 bases and J by 5 bases, and 17 bases separated the two germline ends. Germline V CDR1 and CDR2: LGHNT, FRNRAP. In DNA form, the CDR3 reads TGTGCTAGTGCTCCGAGCGGGGGGGTGACTGAAGCTTTCTTT. It encodes CASAPSGGVTEAFF.

This chain connects TRBV27 to TRBJ1-6; D is ambiguous. The CDR3 contains 18 residues. Germline assignment: CDR1 MNHEY and CDR2 SMNVEV (reference sequence). Trimming took off 1 base at V and 0 bases at J, with 13 bases between the two ends. The CDR3: CASSLYLSESSYNSPLHF. For the CDR3, the DNA is TGTGCCAGCAGTTTATACTTGTCCGAAAGCTCCTATAATTCACCCCTCCACTTT.

This clonotype was observed a handful of times. The gene calls are TRBV12-3 or TRBV12-4 and TRBJ1-4; maybe TRBD1 (5 bases). CDR3 length equals 12 residues. Deletions cut 5 bases from V and 8 bases from J, with 9 bases between. CDR3 sequence: CASSPRGEKLFF. The CDR3 DNA is TGTGCCAGCAGTCCCCGGGGGGAAAAACTGTTTTTT.